One sample yielded the 13 T cell receptor beta chains listed below, sequenced in a study of blood T cells in healthy people across ages. The use of a sample-barcoded 5' primer and a J-beta primer mix characterized a second PCR of roughly 7 to 12 cycles. Each CDR3 protein gets one entry after TCRdb re-called the 5' RACE reads with MiXCR. The sample consists of almost 800,000 distinct CDR3 sequences, roughly 50% of them appearing once. Sequencing was done on a sample of blood. Receptors were obtained from a man aged 30-40 years in good health.

The chain recombines TRBV6-1 with TRBJ1-6; maybe TRBD1 (5 bases). V lost 3 bases and J lost 1, with 7 bases in between. This CDR3 is 15 amino acids long. In germline, CDR1 is MNHNS, CDR2 SASEGT. The CDR3 DNA sequence: TGTGCCAGCAGTGAGACAGCGTCCTATAATTCACCCCTCCACTTT. Its protein product is CASSETASYNSPLHF.

The chain has TRBV3-1 and TRBJ1-5; D unresolved. This CDR3 spans 13 amino acids. Between the trimmed V and J ends, which lost 4 bases and 3 bases, there was a span of 7 bases. CDR1 and CDR2 from the germline V gene are LGHDT and YNNKEL (reference sequence). The CDR3 is CASSRATNQPQHF. The CDR3 bases are TGTGCCAGCAGCCGGGCCACCAATCAGCCCCAGCATTTT.

This clonotype was seen a few times. This chain connects TRBV6-6 to TRBJ2-7; weak D call: TRBD2 (6 bases). The CDR3 is 14 residues long. V gave up 3 bases and J gave up 7 bases, with 16 bases separating them. CDR1 is MNHNY and CDR2 is SVGAGI in the germline V gene (reference sequence). The CDR3 loop is CASSYNVPGVEQYF. The CDR3 bases are TGTGCCAGCAGTTATAACGTACCGGGGGTGGAGCAGTACTTC.

The chain combines TRBV20-1 with TRBJ1-2; D is unclear. Looked up from germline, CDR1 is DFQATT and CDR2 is SNEGSKA (reference sequence). With 2 bases removed from V and 2 bases from J, the gap between germline ends came to 9 bases. The CDR3 length is 13 residues. DNA for the CDR3: TGCAGTGCTAGAAACCCCGGGAACTATGGCTACACCTTC. As protein: CSARNPGNYGYTF.

The chain couples TRBV6-5 to TRBJ1-2; 7 bases line up with TRBD1. Trimming removed 6 bases from V and 5 bases from J; junction bases left unmatched: 15. The CDR3 runs to 16 residues. Per the germline V gene, CDR1 is MNHEY and CDR2 is SVGAGI. CDR3: CASSSSGETGIYGYTF. The CDR3, as DNA: TGTGCCAGCAGCAGCAGTGGGGAGACAGGGATATATGGCTACACCTTC.

V usage is TRBV7-2 and J usage is TRBJ2-5; the D gene is possibly TRBD2 (5 bases). Deletions cut 6 bases from V and 3 bases from J, with 11 bases between. CDR1 and CDR2 from the germline V gene are SGHTA and FQGNSA. The CDR3 totals 13 residues. This CDR3 reads CASRNREKETQYF. CDR3 DNA sequence: TGTGCCAGCAGAAACCGGGAAAAAGAGACCCAGTACTTC.

This clonotype has ten or more counts. The chain carries TRBV28 and TRBJ1-2; D is uncertain. CDR1 is MDHEN, CDR2 SYDVKM, per germline. CDR3 size: 15 residues. Trimming stripped 6 bases from V and 2 bases from J, with 16 bases between. This CDR3 is CASSPRSPGNYGYTF. For the CDR3, the DNA is TGTGCCAGCAGCCCACGGAGCCCGGGGAACTATGGCTACACCTTC.

In the case of this clonotype: An end of the junction differs from the germline gene, which may be a read error. The chain uses TRBV7-2 and TRBJ2-3; D is unclear. Germline V gene sequence: CDR1 SGHTA, CDR2 FQGNSA. The CDR3 contains 15 residues. The CDR3, as DNA: TGTGTCAGCAGCTTATATGGGCCGAACACAGATACGCAGTATTTT. It encodes CVSSLYGPNTDTQYF.

This rearrangement joins TRBV3-1 to TRBJ2-4; 12 bases line up with TRBD1. CDR3 length equals 15 residues. Germline CDR1 reads LGHDT; CDR2 reads YNNKEL (reference sequence). J lost 3 bases, V lost 6 bases, and 3 bases had no gene match. The CDR3 loop reads CASRGQGAFKNIQYF. CDR3 bases: TGTGCCAGCAGGGGACAGGGGGCTTTCAAAAACATTCAGTACTTC. Combining the CDR3 with reference TRBV3-1 and TRBJ2-4 gives the whole variable domain DTAVSQTPKYLVTQMGNDKSIKCEQNLGHDTMYWYKQDSKKFLKIMFSYNNKELIINETVPNRFSPKSPDKAHLNLHINSLELGDSAVYFCASRGQGAFKNIQYFGAGTRLSVL.

The chain combines TRBV29-1 with TRBJ2-3, with 7 bases matching TRBD1. The germline V gene has CDR1 SQVTM and CDR2 ANQGSEA. Unmatched junction bases numbered 5, after V lost 7 bases and J lost 1 base. The CDR3 runs 13 residues. The DNA of the CDR3 is TGCAGCGGCGGACAGGAGGGCACAGATACGCAGTATTTT. Residues: CSGGQEGTDTQYF.

This clonotype was counted a few times. The V and J genes are TRBV5-1 and TRBJ1-2; D ambiguous. Deletions cut 1 base from V and 8 bases from J, with 12 bases between. The CDR3 has 13 amino acids. The germline gives CDR1 SGHRS, CDR2 YFSETQ. For the CDR3, the DNA is TGCGCCAGCAGCTTGAGGTCCAGAACGGGCTACACCTTC. This encodes CASSLRSRTGYTF.

The chain couples TRBV7-8 to TRBJ2-3; D remains unclear. The CDR3 covers 12 residues. The germline CDR1 and CDR2 sequences are SGHVS and FQNEAQ. V was cut by 5 bases and J by 5 bases, with 8 bases left in between. DNA of the CDR3: TGTGCCAGCAGCATGACTCGAGATACGCAGTATTTT. Protein sequence: CASSMTRDTQYF.

The rearrangement uses TRBV29-1 and TRBJ2-1, with D maybe TRBD2 (5 bases). This CDR3 is built from 11 residues. V lost 6 bases, J lost 10 bases, and 13 bases lay in between. In germline, CDR1 is SQVTM, CDR2 ANQGSEA. CDR3 sequence (DNA): TGCAGCGTGCTCCGCCGGGGAGAGCAGTTCTTC. Translating it yields CSVLRRGEQFF.